These T cell receptor beta chains were read from a single sample in a study of blood T cell repertoires in COVID-19. Sequencing was performed with immunoSEQ multiplex PCR; in TCRdb, only in-frame clones are kept and a portion is missing. Seen here are approximately 22,000 clones, roughly 90% observed once, and the top ten hold roughly 6%. The sample taken for sequencing was peripheral blood. The receptors originated from a human donor in a cohort sampled during active COVID-19. Both conserved end residues are part of each CDR3. The D gene is left open where the match is weak. Not every row has a clone size; where given, it reads once, few, many or a size class.

v_call	j_call	d_call	clone_size	cdr3_aa	cdr3_nt
TRBV4-1	TRBJ1-1	.	.	CASSQDVGQGAFF	TGCGCCAGCAGCCAAGACGTAGGGCAGGGAGCTTTCTTT
TRBV16	TRBJ1-2	.	once	CASSQGPNYGYTF	TGTGCCAGCAGCCAAGGGCCCAACTATGGCTACACCTTC
TRBV5-4	TRBJ1-2	TRBD1	.	CASSLGDRVYYGYTF	TGTGCCAGCAGCTTGGGGGACAGGGTATACTATGGCTACACCTTC
TRBV3-1/TRBV3-2	TRBJ2-3	TRBD2	.	CASSQDRGLAPNTDTQYF	TGTGCCAGCAGCCAAGATAGGGGACTAGCACCAAACACAGATACGCAGTATTTT
TRBV4-1	TRBJ2-1	TRBD1	.	CASSQDKGADEQFF	TGCGCCAGCAGCCAAGATAAGGGGGCAGATGAGCAGTTCTTC
TRBV27	TRBJ2-1	TRBD2	.	CASSGQAGPDEQFF	TGTGCCAGCAGTGGGCAAGCGGGACCAGATGAGCAGTTCTTC
TRBV11-1	TRBJ2-7	.	.	CASSPSSYEQYF	TGTGCCAGCAGCCCTAGCTCCTACGAGCAGTACTTC
TRBV5-1	TRBJ2-2	TRBD1	.	CASSPPGTGDTGELFF	TGCGCCAGCAGCCCTCCCGGGACAGGGGACACCGGGGAGCTGTTTTTT
TRBV5-1	TRBJ2-1	.	.	CASSLFGGSSYNEQFF	TGCGCCAGCAGCTTGTTTGGCGGTAGCTCCTACAATGAGCAGTTCTTC
TRBV7-6	TRBJ2-1	TRBD2	.	CASSHPRGGEGSYNEQFF	TGTGCCAGCAGTCACCCCCGGGGGGGAGAAGGATCCTACAATGAGCAGTTCTTC
TRBV5-4	TRBJ2-1	TRBD2	once	CASSRRLAGNHHEQFF	TGTGCCAGCAGCCGAAGACTAGCGGGAAATCACCATGAGCAGTTCTTC
TRBV15	TRBJ1-2	.	.	CATSRREGVDVYGYTF	TGTGCCACCAGCAGAAGGGAGGGAGTCGATGTCTATGGCTACACCTTC
TRBV6-5	TRBJ2-1	TRBD2	.	CASSLSGRDEQFF	TGTGCCAGCAGTTTGAGCGGGAGGGATGAGCAGTTCTTC
TRBV6-6	TRBJ1-3	.	.	CASSYSRDYSGNTIYF	TGTGCCAGCAGTTACTCGAGGGATTACTCTGGAAACACCATATATTTT
TRBV27	TRBJ1-5	.	.	CASSYGGNSNQPQHF	TGTGCCAGCAGTTATGGGGGGAATAGCAATCAGCCCCAGCATTTT
TRBV27	TRBJ1-1	.	.	CASSFRVEGTEAFF	TGTGCCAGCAGTTTCAGGGTGGAGGGCACTGAAGCTTTCTTT
TRBV7-2	TRBJ1-1	.	.	CASSLARVRWTEAFF	TGTGCCAGCAGCTTAGCCCGAGTGCGTTGGACTGAAGCTTTCTTT
TRBV27	TRBJ2-7	.	.	CASSLRGGEQYF	TGTGCCAGCAGCCTTAGAGGGGGAGAGCAGTACTTC
TRBV2	TRBJ2-1	TRBD2	.	CASSVTAGPYNEQFF	TGTGCCAGCAGTGTCACAGCGGGACCCTACAATGAGCAGTTCTTC
TRBV5-1	TRBJ2-3	TRBD2	once	CASSLGTSFPSTDTQYF	TGCGCCAGCAGCTTGGGGACTAGCTTCCCAAGCACAGATACGCAGTATTTT
TRBV28	TRBJ1-5	.	few	CASTPEGGLNQPQHF	TGTGCCAGCACCCCGGAGGGAGGGCTCAATCAGCCCCAGCATTTT
TRBV28	TRBJ1-5	TRBD1	.	CASSSGTGVSNQPQHF	TGTGCCAGCAGTTCCGGGACAGGGGTTAGCAATCAGCCCCAGCATTTT
TRBV28	TRBJ2-1	TRBD2	.	CASSLTSAYNEQFF	TGTGCCAGCAGTTTAACTAGCGCCTACAATGAGCAGTTCTTC
TRBV12-3/TRBV12-4	TRBJ1-2	.	.	CASSARKAHTF	TGTGCCAGCAGTGCACGTAAAGCGCACACCTTC
TRBV9	TRBJ2-1	TRBD2	.	CASSPTGGWDNEQFF	TGTGCCAGCAGCCCTACGGGAGGGTGGGACAATGAGCAGTTCTTC
TRBV2	TRBJ2-1	.	.	CASTPGTVRGEQFF	TGTGCCAGCACCCCCGGGACGGTCAGGGGTGAGCAGTTCTTC
TRBV6-5	TRBJ1-6	.	.	CASRLPNSPLHF	TGTGCCAGCAGACTACCCAATTCACCCCTCCACTTT
TRBV27	TRBJ1-1	TRBD1	.	CASSLAPGGTEAFF	TGTGCCAGCAGTTTAGCCCCAGGGGGCACTGAAGCTTTCTTT
TRBV6-5	TRBJ1-5	.	.	CASSQGVGQPQHF	TGTGCCAGCAGTCAGGGTGTAGGGCAGCCCCAGCATTTT
TRBV7-2	TRBJ2-7	.	.	CASSSPSRVREQYF	TGTGCCAGCAGCTCCCCGAGCAGGGTGCGAGAGCAGTACTTC
TRBV19	TRBJ2-5	.	.	CASKRQNQETQYF	TGTGCCAGTAAGCGGCAGAACCAAGAGACCCAGTACTTC
TRBV30	TRBJ2-1	.	.	CAWSAPRGPLQREQFF	TGTGCCTGGAGTGCCCCCCGAGGGCCGCTTCAGCGAGAGCAGTTCTTC
TRBV13	TRBJ2-7	TRBD2	.	CASSLGAGGPYEQYF	TGTGCCAGCAGCTTAGGAGCGGGAGGGCCCTACGAGCAGTACTTC
TRBV10-3	TRBJ1-1	TRBD1	.	CAISDDDRDNEAFF	TGTGCCATCAGTGACGATGACAGGGACAATGAAGCTTTCTTT
TRBV13	TRBJ2-1	TRBD2	once	CASSLGAGASNEQFF	TGTGCCAGCAGCTTAGGGGCGGGAGCCTCTAATGAGCAGTTCTTC
TRBV29-1	TRBJ2-7	TRBD2	.	CSVEDGGERGSYEQYF	TGCAGCGTTGAAGATGGGGGGGAAAGAGGCTCCTACGAGCAGTACTTC
TRBV6-5	TRBJ1-2	.	.	CASSYTSESYGYTF	TGTGCCAGCAGTTACACCTCGGAGAGCTATGGCTACACCTTC
TRBV7-8	TRBJ2-1	TRBD2	.	CASSFMGGSYNEQFF	TGTGCCAGCAGCTTTATGGGGGGGAGCTACAATGAGCAGTTCTTC
TRBV6-2/TRBV6-3	TRBJ2-5	.	.	CASSYDPRGETQYF	TGTGCCAGCAGTTACGACCCAAGGGGAGAGACCCAGTACTTC
TRBV28	TRBJ2-7	TRBD1	.	CASSLPTGGVGEEQYF	TGTGCCAGCAGTCTTCCGACAGGGGGGGTAGGTGAGGAGCAGTACTTC
TRBV5-1	TRBJ2-7	TRBD2	.	CASSLEGIAGVEQYF	TGCGCCAGCAGCTTGGAGGGGATAGCGGGAGTTGAGCAGTACTTC
TRBV19	TRBJ2-7	TRBD1	.	CASSPRGPYEQYF	TGTGCCAGTTCTCCGAGGGGGCCCTACGAGCAGTACTTC
TRBV6-5	TRBJ1-2	TRBD1	.	CASSPFPGQGNGYTF	TGTGCCAGCAGCCCCTTTCCGGGACAGGGAAATGGCTACACCTTC
TRBV19	TRBJ1-1	.	.	CASSIVEGVEAFF	TGTGCCAGTAGTATAGTCGAAGGAGTTGAAGCTTTCTTT
TRBV19	TRBJ1-6	.	few	CASSNPWGSPLHF	TGTGCCAGTAGTAATCCGTGGGGCTCACCCCTCCACTTT
TRBV5-4	TRBJ2-7	TRBD1	.	CASMGTDSYEQYF	TGTGCCAGCATGGGGACAGACTCCTACGAGCAGTACTTC
TRBV18	TRBJ2-1	.	.	CASSPYQDEQFF	TGTGCCAGCTCACCCTACCAGGATGAGCAGTTCTTC
TRBV12-3/TRBV12-4	TRBJ1-5	.	.	CASSFSGQPQHF	TGTGCCAGCAGTTTCTCGGGTCAGCCCCAGCATTTT
TRBV11-2	TRBJ2-5	.	.	CASSLGYAIQETQYF	TGTGCCAGCAGCTTAGGCTACGCAATCCAAGAGACCCAGTACTTC
TRBV10-3	TRBJ2-1	.	.	CAISVGNGNNEQFF	TGTGCCATCAGTGTCGGGAATGGGAACAATGAGCAGTTCTTC
TRBV12-3/TRBV12-4	TRBJ2-7	TRBD2	.	CASRPTSGYEQYF	TGTGCCAGCAGGCCGACTAGCGGCTACGAGCAGTACTTC
TRBV6-5	TRBJ1-2	TRBD1	.	CASSSYRGNYGYTF	TGTGCCAGCAGCTCTTACAGGGGGAACTATGGCTACACCTTC
TRBV19	TRBJ1-5	.	.	CASSINPGSPSNQPQHF	TGTGCCAGTAGTATAAATCCAGGATCTCCTAGCAATCAGCCCCAGCATTTT
TRBV6-5	TRBJ2-7	TRBD2	.	CASRASGTYEQYF	TGTGCCAGCAGGGCTAGCGGTACCTACGAGCAGTACTTC